A single sample gave rise to the 24 T cell receptor beta chains below, sequenced in a study of blood T cell repertoires in COVID-19. TCRdb's copy holds only in-frame clones and misses some; the assay was immunoSEQ multiplex PCR. Found here are about 110,000 clones, more than 80% of them singletons; the top ten hold around 1.1%. Input material: peripheral blood. All receptors derive from a human donor in a cohort sampled during active COVID-19.

This chain uses TRBV7-6 with TRBJ2-2; 10 bases agree with TRBD2. V dropped 1 base and J dropped 6; count of bases not matched to a gene: 2. This CDR3 is 15 amino acids long. Germline CDR1 and CDR2: SGHVS and FNYEAQ. The DNA for the CDR3 is TGTGCCAGCAGCTTAGGGACTAGCGGCGCCGGGGAGCTGTTTTTT. Translating gives CASSLGTSGAGELFF.

This chain links TRBV4-2 with TRBJ2-1; 12 bases are a match to TRBD2. Germline V gene sequence: CDR1 LGHNA, CDR2 YNFKEQ. The CDR3 spans 18 residues. With 1 base clipped from V and 7 bases from J, the junction kept 11 bases outside the gene matches. The CDR3 DNA is TGTGCCAGCAGCCAAGCCTCCCTAGCGGGAGGGGACTTGAATGAGCAGTTCTTC. Amino acid sequence: CASSQASLAGGDLNEQFF.

The rearrangement joins TRBV5-4 to TRBJ2-3, with D possibly TRBD1 on 6 matching bases. The germline gives CDR1 SGHNT, CDR2 YYREEE (reference sequence). CDR3 size: 14 residues. V gave up 4 bases and J gave up 3 bases, with 12 bases separating them. In DNA form, the CDR3 reads TGTGCCAGCAGCAGAGGTACAGGGACAGATACGCAGTATTTT. Translation gives CASSRGTGTDTQYF.

This chain joins TRBV5-1 and TRBJ1-1; TRBD1 matches 7 bases. V shed 4 bases and J 4 bases; nucleotides not matched to a gene: 22. The CDR3 has 19 amino acids. The germline V gene encodes CDR1 SGHRS and CDR2 YFSETQ. The CDR3 spells CASSALLRTGRQAGTEAFF. The CDR3 coding sequence is TGCGCCAGCAGCGCCTTATTAAGGACAGGCCGCCAGGCGGGCACTGAAGCTTTCTTT.

In its sample, this clone was seen many times. The CDR3 region is CASSLGGDGYTF. The CDR3 DNA follows: TGTGCCAGCAGCTTAGGGGGGGATGGCTACACCTTC. J is TRBJ1-2 and V is TRBV7-8, with D perhaps TRBD1 (5 bases). CDR3 length: 12 residues. V lost 1 base to trimming and J lost 6 bases, with 6 bases between them. Germline CDR1 and CDR2: SGHVS and FQNEAQ. Full variable domain (rest looked up from reference TRBV7-8 and TRBJ1-2): GAGVSQSPRYKVAKRGQDVALRCDPISGHVSLFWYQQALGQGPEFLTYFQNEAQLDKSGLPSDRFFAERPEGSVSTLKIQRTQQEDSAVYLCASSLGGDGYTFGSGTRLTVV.

The chain is built from TRBV4-2 and TRBJ2-7; 8 positions match TRBD2. The V gene's germline CDR1 is LGHNA and CDR2 YNFKEQ. This CDR3 has 15 residues. V lost 4 bases and J lost 0; bases outside the gene matches: 5. The CDR3 bases are TGTGCCAGCAGCCTAGCGGGAACAAGCTCCTACGAGCAGTACTTC. It translates to CASSLAGTSSYEQYF.

A single count supports this clone. The V gene is TRBV25-1, the J gene TRBJ2-7, with 7 bases lining up with TRBD1. Germline V gene data show CDR1 as MGHDK and CDR2 as SYGVNS. The CDR3 is 15 residues long. V shed 1 base and J 1 base; nucleotides not matched to a gene: 4. CDR3 DNA sequence: TGTGCCAGCAGTGAATTAGGGACAGATTCCTACGAGCAGTACTTC. As protein: CASSELGTDSYEQYF.

This chain uses TRBV13 with TRBJ1-1, with 10 bases lining up with TRBD1. Germline V CDR1 and CDR2: PRHDT, FYEKMQ (reference sequence). V shed 5 bases, J shed 11 bases, and the junction held 11 bases outside the gene matches. The CDR3 contains 14 residues. CDR3 sequence (DNA): TGTGCCAGCAGCGTCCGGGACAGGGGCAGGGATGCTTTCTTT. The encoded protein is CASSVRDRGRDAFF.

This clone appeared a single time. V usage is TRBV9 and J usage is TRBJ1-4, with 11 bases identical to TRBD1. The CDR3 runs 15 residues. Germline V lookup: CDR1 SGDLS, CDR2 YYNGEE. The V segment lost 8 bases and the J segment 4 bases; nucleotides outside the gene matches: 7. The CDR3 protein is CASTSGTGGNEKLFF. The CDR3 DNA sequence: TGTGCCAGTACCTCCGGGACAGGGGGTAATGAAAAACTGTTTTTT.

This chain uses TRBV5-1 with TRBJ2-5, with 8 bases matching TRBD1. The CDR3 sequence is 16 residues long. Germline loops: CDR1 SGHRS, CDR2 YFSETQ. J was trimmed by 1 base and V by 0 bases; bases with no gene match: 5. The CDR3 DNA sequence: TGCGCCAGCAGCTTGGCCGGACAGGGACCCCAAGAGACCCAGTACTTC. This translates into CASSLAGQGPQETQYF.

This chain connects TRBV15 to TRBJ1-4; D is uncertain. CDR1 and CDR2 (germline): LNHNV, YYDKDF (reference sequence). The CDR3 is 17 residues long. Between the trimmed V and J ends, which lost 0 bases and 2 bases, there was a span of 13 bases. DNA for the CDR3: TGTGCCACCAGCAGAGATCTCTCTCCTGGCACTAATGAAAAACTGTTTTTT. Protein: CATSRDLSPGTNEKLFF.

J is TRBJ2-1 and V is TRBV7-2; D perhaps matches TRBD2 (5 bases). V gave up 0 bases and J gave up 5 bases, with 11 bases separating them. Germline CDR1 is SGHTA and CDR2 is FQGNSA. CDR3 length equals 15 residues. CDR3 DNA: TGTGCCAGCAGCTTAGCTCGGCTAGCAGACAATGAGCAGTTCTTC. Residues: CASSLARLADNEQFF.

CDR3 sequence reads: CASSGQGWGNTEAFF. The DNA of the CDR3 is TGTGCCAGCAGCGGGCAGGGATGGGGGAACACTGAAGCTTTCTTT. The chain recombines TRBV14 with TRBJ1-1, with D possibly matching TRBD1 (5 bases). The CDR3 extends over 15 amino acids. Germline CDR1 and CDR2: SGHDN and FVKESK. V lost 5 bases to trimming and J lost 1 base, with 14 bases between them.

This clone appeared once. V and J are TRBV24-1 and TRBJ1-1, with D perhaps TRBD1 (6 bases). CDR1 is KGHDR and CDR2 is SFDVKD in the germline V gene. V gave up 3 bases and J gave up 0 bases, with 7 bases separating them. This CDR3 contains 14 residues. This CDR3 reads CATSDTGLNTEAFF. In DNA, the CDR3 is TGTGCCACCAGTGATACAGGGTTGAACACTGAAGCTTTCTTT.

As concerns this clone: This sample also contains other DNA sequences that code for the same CDR3. The chain recombines TRBV7-9 with TRBJ1-5; 10 bases line up with TRBD1. The V and J ends lost 3 bases and 4 bases, in that order; junction bases with no gene match: 3. Germline V gene sequence: CDR1 SEHNR, CDR2 FQNEAQ (reference sequence). CDR3 size: 15 residues. CDR3 DNA: TGTGCCAGCAGCTTGGGACAGGGGTTTAATCAGCCCCAGCATTTT. This codes for CASSLGQGFNQPQHF.

The rearrangement joins TRBV28 to TRBJ2-6, with D perhaps TRBD1 (5 bases). Trimming removed 3 bases from V and 0 bases from J, with 6 bases in between. From germline, CDR1 is MDHEN and CDR2 SYDVKM. The CDR3 is made up of 15 amino acids. The DNA for the CDR3 is TGTGCCAGCAGTTTTAGGGGCTCTGGGGCCAACGTCCTGACTTTC. This gives the protein CASSFRGSGANVLTF. Complete variable domain (other parts from reference TRBV28 and TRBJ2-6): DVKVTQSSRYLVKRTGEKVFLECVQDMDHENMFWYRQDPGLGLRLIYFSYDVKMKEKGDIPEGYSVSREKKERFSLILESASTNQTSMYLCASSFRGSGANVLTFGAGSRLTVL.

This chain links TRBV6-2 or TRBV6-3 with TRBJ2-5; 7 positions agree with TRBD2. CDR1 is MNHEY, CDR2 SVGEGT, per germline. J lost 1 base, V lost 2 bases, and 13 bases had no gene match. The CDR3 spans 18 residues. CDR3 nucleotide sequence: TGTGCCAGCAGTTACGTGTTGGGTCTAGCGGTTCCCCAAGAGACCCAGTACTTC. Amino acid sequence: CASSYVLGLAVPQETQYF.

V usage is TRBV5-8 and J usage is TRBJ2-5; tentative D call: TRBD2 (6 bases). Trimming pared 4 bases from V and 4 bases from J, leaving 14 bases between. This CDR3 comprises 14 residues. Germline V gene sequence: CDR1 SGHTS, CDR2 YDEGEE. CDR3 in amino acids: CASSRSAGRETQYF. CDR3 bases: TGTGCCAGCAGCCGCTCCGCGGGAAGAGAGACCCAGTACTTC. Full variable domain (outside the CDR3, taken from reference TRBV5-8 and TRBJ2-5): EAGVTQSPTHLIKTRGQQATLRCSPISGHTSVYWYQQALGLGLQFLLWYDEGEERNRGNFPPRFSGRQFPNYSSELNVNALELEDSALYLCASSRSAGRETQYFGPGTRLLVL.

The chain links TRBV5-6 to TRBJ2-7; TRBD2 might be the D (5 bases). The V and J ends lost 1 base and 3 bases respectively, with 20 bases between them. This CDR3 has 17 residues. CDR1 is SGHDT, CDR2 YYEEEE, per germline. The CDR3 is CASSLLIRGEVLYEQYF. CDR3 sequence (DNA): TGTGCCAGCAGCTTGTTAATCCGGGGTGAGGTCCTCTACGAGCAGTACTTC.

V usage is TRBV6-5 and J usage is TRBJ1-2; TRBD1 matches 7 bases. This CDR3 has 13 amino acids. In germline, CDR1 is MNHEY, CDR2 SVGAGI. Losses at the gene ends were 6 bases for V and 2 bases for J; bases not matched to a gene: 3. CDR3: CASSRGLNYGYTF. Written as DNA, the CDR3 is TGTGCCAGCAGCAGGGGGTTGAACTATGGCTACACCTTC.

This sequence joins TRBV5-1 and TRBJ2-7; 9 bases align to TRBD1. Germline loops: CDR1 SGHRS, CDR2 YFSETQ. CDR3 length equals 15 residues. V was pared by 0 bases and J by 5 bases, with 6 bases of the junction left unmatched. CDR3 amino acids: CASSLAGTGIHEQYF. CDR3 DNA: TGCGCCAGCAGCTTGGCCGGGACAGGGATCCACGAGCAGTACTTC.

The chain employs TRBV7-9 and TRBJ2-2, with TRBD2 matching 7 bases. The CDR3 contains 15 residues. CDR1 SEHNR and CDR2 FQNEAQ come from the germline V gene (reference sequence). V shed 5 bases, J shed 1 base, and the junction held 4 bases outside the gene matches. CDR3 DNA sequence: TGTGCCAGCAGCCCAGCGGGGAGGAACACCGGGGAGCTGTTTTTT. Amino acid sequence: CASSPAGRNTGELFF.

The genes are TRBV7-2 and TRBJ1-3; D gene ambiguous. CDR3 size: 15 residues. Trimming cost V 5 bases and J 0 bases, with 11 bases left between them. Germline V gene lookup returns CDR1 SGHTA and CDR2 FQGNSA. The CDR3 nucleotides are TGTGCCAGCAGCCAACAGTCCTTCTCTGGAAACACCATATATTTT. This encodes CASSQQSFSGNTIYF.

The chain recombines TRBV28 with TRBJ1-3; D may be TRBD1 (6 bases). Trimming cost V 7 bases and J 2 bases, with 15 bases left between them. The CDR3 runs 15 residues. Germline V gene data show CDR1 as MDHEN and CDR2 as SYDVKM. The CDR3 here is CASILRGLAGNTIYF. The CDR3 bases are TGTGCCAGCATCCTCAGGGGTCTGGCTGGAAACACCATATATTTT.